Shown below are 10 T cell receptor beta chains from a single sample sequenced in a study of blood T cell repertoires in COVID-19. Profiled with immunoSEQ multiplex PCR; TCRdb holds only in-frame clones, not every one. The data hold approximately 130,000 clones, with approximately 85% observed a single time. The sequenced sample was peripheral blood. Receptor source: a human donor in a cohort sampled during active COVID-19.

The chain recombines TRBV5-1 with TRBJ1-1; 10 bases line up with TRBD1. V gave up 4 bases and J gave up 0 bases; unmatched junction bases: 3. The CDR3 contains 15 residues. Germline assignment: CDR1 SGHRS and CDR2 YFSETQ. The chain's CDR3 is CASSRDRGMNTEAFF. The DNA for the CDR3 is TGCGCCAGCAGCCGGGACAGGGGAATGAACACTGAAGCTTTCTTT.

A remark on this clone: Mismatch with germline at one junction end may stem from a read error. The rearrangement links TRBV6-5 to TRBJ2-1, with 7 bases matching TRBD1. CDR1 and CDR2 from the germline V gene are MNHEY and SVGAGI. This CDR3 has 16 residues. The CDR3 is CASSYTRQGAYTEQFF. CDR3 in DNA: TGTGCCAGCAGTTACACCCGACAGGGAGCCTACACTGAGCAGTTCTTC.

This clone was detected once. This chain joins TRBV3-1 (or the pseudogene TRBV3-2) and TRBJ1-6; perhaps TRBD1 as D (6 bases). The V and J ends lost 6 bases and 6 bases respectively, with 15 bases between them. The CDR3 covers 15 residues. Germline CDR1 LGHDT, CDR2 YNNKEL (reference sequence). CDR3 DNA sequence: TGTGCCAGCAGGTACCGTGGACAGAGTAATTCACCCCTCCACTTT. This encodes CASRYRGQSNSPLHF.

Turning to this clone: One end of the junction does not line up with germline, which may come from a read error. The chain couples TRBV11-1 to TRBJ2-1, with TRBD2 identical over 12 bases. CDR3 length: 14 amino acids. Germline CDR1 reads SGHAT; CDR2 reads FQDESV (reference sequence). The CDR3 loop is CASSLRASGGAAIF. CDR3 nucleotide sequence: TGTGCCAGCAGCTTAAGAGCTAGCGGGGGGGCCGCGATCTTC.

The chain has TRBV5-1 and TRBJ2-7; maybe TRBD2 (6 bases). This CDR3 comprises 15 residues. Germline-derived CDR1 and CDR2 are SGHRS and YFSETQ. V was pared by 0 bases and J by 4 bases, with 14 bases between. CDR3: CASSLGQGGGYEQYF. The CDR3 coding sequence is TGCGCCAGCAGCTTGGGCCAGGGTGGGGGGTACGAGCAGTACTTC.

The chain joins TRBV9 to TRBJ2-3; the match to TRBD1 covers 12 bases. The J segment lost 3 bases and the V segment lost 3 bases, leaving 5 bases of the junction unmatched. There are 16 residues in the CDR3. Germline V lookup: CDR1 SGDLS, CDR2 YYNGEE. Here the CDR3 reads CASSAGDRGLTDTQYF. In DNA form, the CDR3 reads TGTGCCAGCAGCGCCGGGGACAGGGGGCTTACAGATACGCAGTATTTT.

The rearrangement links TRBV6-5 to TRBJ2-1; a weak D match, TRBD2 (5 bases). This CDR3 has 15 amino acids. Per the germline V gene, CDR1 is MNHEY and CDR2 is SVGAGI. With 4 bases removed from V and 7 bases from J, the gap between germline ends came to 17 bases. The CDR3 coding sequence is TGTGCCAGCAGTTCGGATTCCGGGGTTTCAAATGAGCAGTTCTTC. It translates to CASSSDSGVSNEQFF.

The chain carries TRBV5-1 and TRBJ1-4, with D tentatively TRBD1 (6 bases). CDR1 is SGHRS and CDR2 is YFSETQ in the germline V gene. The CDR3 has 14 amino acids. The V and J ends lost 2 bases and 4 bases respectively, with 9 bases between them. CDR3 coding DNA: TGCGCCAGCAGCTTACAGGGAATTAATGAAAAACTGTTTTTT. It yields the protein CASSLQGINEKLFF.

This clone appeared a single time. This CDR3 is CASSYDSQNYGYTF. CDR3 in DNA: TGTGCCAGCAGTTACGACAGCCAGAACTATGGCTACACCTTC. V gene TRBV6-5 combines with J gene TRBJ1-2; weak D call: TRBD1 (5 bases). This CDR3 spans 14 amino acids. V was pared by 2 bases and J by 2 bases, with 9 bases between. In germline, CDR1 is MNHEY, CDR2 SVGAGI.

This clone has only one observation. The chain carries TRBV6-5 and TRBJ1-4; D ambiguous. V lost 5 bases to trimming and J lost 8 bases, with 9 bases between them. Germline V lookup: CDR1 MNHEY, CDR2 SVGAGI. The CDR3 runs 12 residues. CDR3 sequence: CASSPPMEKLFF. The CDR3 DNA sequence: TGTGCCAGCAGTCCTCCTATGGAAAAACTGTTTTTT.